This entry lists 2 T cell receptor beta chains sequenced from one sample in a study of beta chain features in type 1 diabetes. Sequencing targeted expressed TCRB transcripts, as all isolated RNA had been reverse transcribed. Assay: immunoSEQ multiplex PCR; the TCRdb copy retains only in-frame clones and omits some. The repertoire consists of around 250,000 clones, with 25% to 35% occurring once and the leading ten covering 3.5% to 4.5%. The sequencing input was central memory CD4+ T cells from blood. The receptors derive from a man aged 30 to 45 in good health.

The chain uses TRBV9 and TRBJ2-2; D is possibly TRBD2 (6 bases). Germline V gene data show CDR1 as SGDLS and CDR2 as YYNGEE. The CDR3 length is 16 residues. Trimming removed 3 bases from V and 2 bases from J, with 14 bases in between. Written as DNA, the CDR3 is TGTGCCAGCAGCGCCCGGGCGGGGTTTAACACCGGGGAGCTGTTTTTT. This encodes CASSARAGFNTGELFF.

The gene calls are TRBV2 and TRBJ2-3; no firm D call. Germline V gene sequence: CDR1 SNHLY, CDR2 FYNNEI. This CDR3 is built from 13 residues. V lost 4 bases, J lost 0 bases, and 5 bases lay in between. This CDR3 is CASSVRSTDTQYF. The DNA for the CDR3 is TGTGCCAGCAGTGTAAGGAGCACAGATACGCAGTATTTT.